Listed below are T cell receptor beta chains from one sample, sequenced in a study of T cell repertoires in ileal Crohn's disease. Assay used: immunoSEQ multiplex PCR; TCRdb lists only in-frame clones, some missing. Of around 4,200 clones in the sample, 80% to 85% were seen once. Sequenced material: ileal tissue. The receptors were sampled from an adult with Crohn's disease. The conserved cysteine and the conserved F or W are not part of the CDR3 here. Rows may omit the clone size; those that give it use once, few, many or a size class.

once TRBV23-1 ASSHGETAARELF
NA TRBV4-2 ASSQGDSSSGANVLT
NA TRBV28 ASSLPAGGQETQY
NA TRBV5-5 ASSLEWGGPGN
NA TRBV6-4 ASSDGSSYNEQF
NA TRBV7-9 ASSPRGTGTDTQY
NA TRBV19 ASSMGWFRPGELF
NA TRBV2 ASSKTVTSYEQY
NA TRBV6-5 ASSYKETNYGYT
NA TRBV6-5 ASSRRTGGTEAF
NA TRBV27 ASSPTGLAGVNEQF
NA TRBV18 ASSPPGVSYNEQF
NA TRBV2 ASRQRPNTGELF
few TRBV9 ASSLTPQAGATDTQY
NA TRBV7-2 ASSGTLAGWGTDTQY
few TRBV5-4 ASSLGAPLYNEQF
NA TRBV7-3 ANSLTGQGQHGYT
once TRBV27 ASRTGLAATGELF
NA TRBV7-8 ASSLDLAGQQY
NA TRBV4-1 ASSHASGSLNEQY
once TRBV2 ASSLGTGTEQY
NA TRBV9 ASSVQGLAGEYNEQF
NA TRBV5-1 ASSLGGGKDVYEQY
NA TRBV29-1 SVEFLSTGRETQY
NA TRBV6-1 ASTGTENTEAF
NA TRBV10-1 ASSRDSSSTGELF
few TRBV5-4 ASTVGEGIKNTEAF
once TRBV15 ATSRGREGYNTQY
NA TRBV20-1 SADLHYGYT
NA TRBV6-1 ASSGRDKNNEQF
NA TRBV6-4 ASSGLAGADTQY